A selection of T cell receptor beta chains follows, all from one sample in a study of blood T cell repertoires in COVID-19. Measured with immunoSEQ multiplex PCR; TCRdb has only the in-frame clones, and not every one. This table holds approximately 280,000 clones, 80% to 90% found once. Sequenced input: peripheral blood. The receptors were gathered from a man in his forties or fifties with acute or convalescent COVID-19. CDR3s include the opening cysteine and the closing phenylalanine or tryptophan.

v_call cdr3_aa
TRBV30 CAWSGGTGVQPQHF
TRBV7-9 CASSLGQGSGNTIYF
TRBV30 CAWMGLSNEQFF
TRBV4-2 CASSPGDSTNEKLFF
TRBV11-2 CASSLTGRGAFF
TRBV5-6 CASSLRSGVYEQYF
TRBV29-1 CSVRDRGGEKLFF
TRBV13 CASSLRGLAGNTIYF
TRBV3-1/TRBV3-2 CASSQFGQRELFF
TRBV9 CASSVVLPGTEAFF
TRBV7-2 CASSFLGQGTNTGELFF
TRBV6-5 CASKRAEDNSYEQYF
TRBV28 CASSLGGSYPNSNQPQHF
TRBV7-9 CASSLDRGRSYEQYF
TRBV5-1 CASSFKGANTEAFF
TRBV5-4 CASSFIQGARTEAFF
TRBV4-1 CASSQQGTGANVLTF
TRBV6-4 CASSSLTQGDLSNQPQHF
TRBV6-2/TRBV6-3 CASSLDRGTNTEAFF
TRBV12-5 CASGTLFSGTGFYEQYF
TRBV5-1 CASSWDTSYEQYF
TRBV29-1 CSVLKGGDYGYTF
TRBV28 CASSLAGGTGELFF
TRBV24-1 CATSDGTSGNTIYF
TRBV9 CASSAGQSNEKLFF
TRBV6-5 CASSQGLYNEQFF
TRBV5-1 CASSSVAGSDTQYF
TRBV11-2 CASSPPRGLTLEAFF
TRBV24-1 CATSVTALDYTF
TRBV7-6 CASSSSGGDGTEAFF
TRBV5-6 CASSPGTSGWYEQYF
TRBV19 CASSIGSSYNEQFF
TRBV3-1/TRBV3-2 CASSPRTSGGLRGFAYNEQFF
TRBV6-6 CASSYTGEEAFF
TRBV4-1 CASSQVGGTSTDTQYF
TRBV19 CASSKGTGGYSNQPQHF
TRBV19 CASRSQGSSYEQYF
TRBV7-2 CASSSGTSLNEQFF
TRBV30 CAWSGGTETEAFF
TRBV4-2 CASSQPRGGADSHGYTF
TRBV3-1/TRBV3-2 CASSQDGTGGRRYNEQFF
TRBV5-6 CASSLVRGLIFTEAFF
TRBV27 CASSRVYSNQPQHF
TRBV5-6 CASSPNRQVGYGYTF
TRBV7-2 CASSLGWSSYEQYF